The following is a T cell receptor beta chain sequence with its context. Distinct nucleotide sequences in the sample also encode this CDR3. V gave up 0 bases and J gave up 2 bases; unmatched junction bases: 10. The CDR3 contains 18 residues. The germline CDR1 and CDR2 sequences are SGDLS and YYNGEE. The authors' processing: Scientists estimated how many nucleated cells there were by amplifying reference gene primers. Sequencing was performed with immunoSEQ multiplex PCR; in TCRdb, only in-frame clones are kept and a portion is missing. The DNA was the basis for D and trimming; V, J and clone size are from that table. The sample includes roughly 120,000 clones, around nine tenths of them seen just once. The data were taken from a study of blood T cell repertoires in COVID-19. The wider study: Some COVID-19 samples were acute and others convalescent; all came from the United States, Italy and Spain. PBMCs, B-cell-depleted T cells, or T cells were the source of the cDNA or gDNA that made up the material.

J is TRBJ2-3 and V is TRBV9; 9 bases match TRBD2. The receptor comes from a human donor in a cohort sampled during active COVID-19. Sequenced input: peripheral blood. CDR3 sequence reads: CASSVGLAVTTSTDTQYF. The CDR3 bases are TGTGCCAGCAGCGTAGGACTAGCGGTCACAACCTCCACAGATACGCAGTATTTT.